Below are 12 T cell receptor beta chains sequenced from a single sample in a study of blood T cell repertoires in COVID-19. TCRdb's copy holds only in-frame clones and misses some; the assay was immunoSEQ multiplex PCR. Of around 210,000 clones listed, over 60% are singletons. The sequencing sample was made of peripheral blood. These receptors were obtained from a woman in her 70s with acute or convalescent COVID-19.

Here the CDR3 DNA reads TGTGCCTGGACTTCAGCGGGAGGGGGCACAGATACGCAGTATTTT. The encoded protein is CAWTSAGGGTDTQYF. This sequence joins TRBV30 and TRBJ2-3, with 10 positions matching TRBD2. Germline V lookup: CDR1 GTSNPN, CDR2 SVGIG (reference sequence). This CDR3 comprises 15 residues. The ends lost 4 bases at V and 1 base at J; junction bases unmatched: 5.

The CDR3, as DNA: TGTGCCAGCAGTCCGTCCCGGGACAGGGACAGCAATCAGCCCCAGCATTTT. Its translation is CASSPSRDRDSNQPQHF. The rearrangement joins TRBV27 to TRBJ1-5, with 9 bases matching TRBD1. V lost 5 bases and J lost 1; bases outside the gene matches: 9. This CDR3 is built from 17 residues. CDR1 is MNHEY, CDR2 SMNVEV, per germline (reference sequence).

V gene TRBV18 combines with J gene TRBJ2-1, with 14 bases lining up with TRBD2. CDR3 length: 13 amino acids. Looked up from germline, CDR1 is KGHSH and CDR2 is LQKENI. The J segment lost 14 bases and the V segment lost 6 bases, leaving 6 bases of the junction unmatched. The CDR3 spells CASSETSGRGEFF. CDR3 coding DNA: TGTGCCAGCTCGGAGACTAGCGGGAGGGGGGAGTTCTTC.

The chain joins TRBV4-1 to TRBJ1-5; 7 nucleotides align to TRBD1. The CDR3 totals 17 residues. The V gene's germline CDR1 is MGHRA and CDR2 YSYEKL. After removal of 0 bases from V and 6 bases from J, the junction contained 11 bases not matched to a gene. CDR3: CASSQDWYIEGAQPQHF. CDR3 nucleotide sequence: TGCGCCAGCAGCCAAGATTGGTACATTGAGGGGGCTCAGCCCCAGCATTTT.

The CDR3, as DNA: TGCGCCAGCAGCTTGGGCGAACAAGAGACCCAGTACTTC. Encoded protein: CASSLGEQETQYF. The V and J genes are TRBV5-1 and TRBJ2-5; D unclear. Germline V lookup: CDR1 SGHRS, CDR2 YFSETQ. V was pared by 0 bases and J by 2 bases, with 5 bases between. The CDR3 extends over 13 amino acids.

CDR3 sequence: CASSLWGGNEQFF. In DNA form, the CDR3 reads TGTGCCAGCAGTTTATGGGGGGGAAACGAGCAGTTCTTC. The rearrangement links TRBV27 to TRBJ2-1; 7 positions agree with TRBD2. This CDR3 is built from 13 residues. Germline values: CDR1 MNHEY, CDR2 SMNVEV (reference sequence). V lost 1 base to trimming and J lost 10 bases; unmatched junction nucleotides: 4.

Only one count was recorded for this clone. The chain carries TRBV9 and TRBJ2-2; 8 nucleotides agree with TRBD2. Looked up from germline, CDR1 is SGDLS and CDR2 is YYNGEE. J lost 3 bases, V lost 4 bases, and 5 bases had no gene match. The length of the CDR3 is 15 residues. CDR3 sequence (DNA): TGTGCCAGCAGCTCAGGACTAGCCTACACCGGGGAGCTGTTTTTT. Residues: CASSSGLAYTGELFF.

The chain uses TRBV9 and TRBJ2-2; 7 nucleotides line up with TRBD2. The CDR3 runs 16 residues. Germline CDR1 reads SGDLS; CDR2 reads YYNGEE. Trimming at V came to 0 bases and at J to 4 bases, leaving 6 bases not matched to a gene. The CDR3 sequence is CASSVGPAGSTGELFF. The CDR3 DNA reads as TGTGCCAGCAGCGTAGGGCCAGCGGGATCCACCGGGGAGCTGTTTTTT. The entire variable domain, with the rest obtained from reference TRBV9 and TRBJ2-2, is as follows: DSGVTQTPKHLITATGQRVTLRCSPRSGDLSVYWYQQSLDQGLQFLIQYYNGEERAKGNILERFSAQQFPDLHSELNLSSLELGDSALYFCASSVGPAGSTGELFFGEGSRLTVL.

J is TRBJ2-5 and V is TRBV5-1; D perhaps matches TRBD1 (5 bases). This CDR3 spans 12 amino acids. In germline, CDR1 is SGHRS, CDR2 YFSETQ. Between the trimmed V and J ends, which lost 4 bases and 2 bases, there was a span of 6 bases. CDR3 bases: TGCGCCAGCAGCCGACAGCAAGAGACCCAGTACTTC. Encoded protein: CASSRQQETQYF. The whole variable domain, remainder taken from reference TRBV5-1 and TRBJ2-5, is KAGVTQTPRYLIKTRGQQVTLSCSPISGHRSVSWYQQTPGQGLQFLFEYFSETQRNKGNFPGRFSGRQFSNSRSEMNVSTLELGDSALYLCASSRQQETQYFGPGTRLLVL.

The DNA for the CDR3 is TGTGCCAGCAGGGGGGCCACTGAAGCTTTCTTT. It translates to CASRGATEAFF. The rearrangement joins TRBV2 to TRBJ1-1, with a weak D call TRBD1 (6 bases). Germline loops: CDR1 SNHLY, CDR2 FYNNEI. The V end lost 6 bases, the J end lost 4 bases, and 6 bases lay between the germline ends. The CDR3 extends over 11 amino acids. Full variable domain (outside the CDR3, taken from reference TRBV2 and TRBJ1-1): EPEVTQTPSHQVTQMGQEVILRCVPISNHLYFYWYRQILGQKVEFLVSFYNNEISEKSEIFDDQFSVERPDGSNFTLKIRSTKLEDSAMYFCASRGATEAFFGQGTRLTVV.

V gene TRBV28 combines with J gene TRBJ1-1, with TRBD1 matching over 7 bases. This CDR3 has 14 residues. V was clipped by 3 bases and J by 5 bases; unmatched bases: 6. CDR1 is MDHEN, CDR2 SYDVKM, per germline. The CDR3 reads CASSFKGARTEAFF. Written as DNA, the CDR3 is TGTGCCAGCAGTTTCAAGGGGGCGCGAACTGAAGCTTTCTTT.

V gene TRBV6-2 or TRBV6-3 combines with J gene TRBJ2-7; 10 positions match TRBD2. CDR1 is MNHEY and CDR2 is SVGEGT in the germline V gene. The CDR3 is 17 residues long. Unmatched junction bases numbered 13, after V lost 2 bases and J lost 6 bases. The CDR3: CASSYLAGEQVRGEQYF. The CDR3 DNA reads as TGTGCCAGCAGTTACCTAGCGGGAGAGCAAGTTCGGGGCGAGCAGTACTTC.